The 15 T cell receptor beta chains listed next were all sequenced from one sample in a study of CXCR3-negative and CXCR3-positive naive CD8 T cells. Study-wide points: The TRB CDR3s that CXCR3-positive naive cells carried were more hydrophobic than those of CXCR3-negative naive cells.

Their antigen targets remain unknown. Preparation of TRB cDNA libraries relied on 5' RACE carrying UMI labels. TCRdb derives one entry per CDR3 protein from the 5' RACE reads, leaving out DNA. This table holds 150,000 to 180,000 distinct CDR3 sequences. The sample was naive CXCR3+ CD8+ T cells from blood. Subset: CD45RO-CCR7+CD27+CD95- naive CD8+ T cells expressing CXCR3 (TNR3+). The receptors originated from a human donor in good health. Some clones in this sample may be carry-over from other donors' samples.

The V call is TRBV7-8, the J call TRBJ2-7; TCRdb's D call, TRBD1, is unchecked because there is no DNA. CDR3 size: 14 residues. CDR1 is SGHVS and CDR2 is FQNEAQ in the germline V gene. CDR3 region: CASSFQTGKYEQYF.

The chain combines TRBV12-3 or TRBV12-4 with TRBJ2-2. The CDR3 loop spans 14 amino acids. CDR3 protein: CASSLAWSTGELFF.

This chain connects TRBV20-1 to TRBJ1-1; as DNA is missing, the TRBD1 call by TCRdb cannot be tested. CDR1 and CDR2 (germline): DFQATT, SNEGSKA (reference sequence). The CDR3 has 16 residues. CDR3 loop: CSAGGGFFLANTEAFF.

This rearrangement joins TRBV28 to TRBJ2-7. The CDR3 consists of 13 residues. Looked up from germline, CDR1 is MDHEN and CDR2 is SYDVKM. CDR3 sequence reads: CASSLSQAHEQYF.

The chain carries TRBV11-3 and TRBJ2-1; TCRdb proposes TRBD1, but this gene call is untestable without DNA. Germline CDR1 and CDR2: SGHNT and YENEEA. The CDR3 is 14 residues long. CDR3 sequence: CASSLRQGGHEQFF.

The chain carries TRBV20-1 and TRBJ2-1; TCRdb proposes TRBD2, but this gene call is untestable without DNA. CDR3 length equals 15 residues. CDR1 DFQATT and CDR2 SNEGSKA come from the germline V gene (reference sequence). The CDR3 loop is CSALPRLALYNEQFF.

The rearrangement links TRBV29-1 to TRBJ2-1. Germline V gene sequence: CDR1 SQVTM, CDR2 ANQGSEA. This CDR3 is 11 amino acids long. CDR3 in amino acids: CSVDWVNEQFF.

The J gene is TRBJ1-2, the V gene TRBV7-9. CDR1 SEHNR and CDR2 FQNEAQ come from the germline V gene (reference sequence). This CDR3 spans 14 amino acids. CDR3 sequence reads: CASSLVPATHGYTF.

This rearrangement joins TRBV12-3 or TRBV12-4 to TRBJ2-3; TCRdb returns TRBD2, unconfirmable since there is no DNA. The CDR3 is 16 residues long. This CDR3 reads CASSPRLARDTDTQYF.

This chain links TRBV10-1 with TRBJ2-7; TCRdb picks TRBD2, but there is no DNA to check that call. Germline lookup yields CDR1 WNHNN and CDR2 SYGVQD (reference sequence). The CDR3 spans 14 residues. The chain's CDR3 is CASNGGRAGSEQYF.

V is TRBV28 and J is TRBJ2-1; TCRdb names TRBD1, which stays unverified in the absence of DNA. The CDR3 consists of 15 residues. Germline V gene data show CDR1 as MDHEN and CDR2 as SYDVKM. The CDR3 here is CASSQGQGIWNEQFF. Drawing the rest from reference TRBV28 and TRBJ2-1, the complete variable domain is DVKVTQSSRYLVKRTGEKVFLECVQDMDHENMFWYRQDPGLGLRLIYFSYDVKMKEKGDIPEGYSVSREKKERFSLILESASTNQTSMYLCASSQGQGIWNEQFFGPGTRLTVL.

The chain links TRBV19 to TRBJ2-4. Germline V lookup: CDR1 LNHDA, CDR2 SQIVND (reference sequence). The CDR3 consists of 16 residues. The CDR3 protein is CASSTPHDLAKNIQYF. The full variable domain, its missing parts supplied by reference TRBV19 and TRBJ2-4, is DGGITQSPKYLFRKEGQNVTLSCEQNLNHDAMYWYRQDPGQGLRLIYYSQIVNDFQKGDIAEGYSVSREKKESFPLTVTSAQKNPTAFYLCASSTPHDLAKNIQYFGAGTRLSVL.

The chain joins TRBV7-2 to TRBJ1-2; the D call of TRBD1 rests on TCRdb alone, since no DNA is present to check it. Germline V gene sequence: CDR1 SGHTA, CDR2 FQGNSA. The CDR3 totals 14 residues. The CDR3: CASSSSGTVYGYTF.

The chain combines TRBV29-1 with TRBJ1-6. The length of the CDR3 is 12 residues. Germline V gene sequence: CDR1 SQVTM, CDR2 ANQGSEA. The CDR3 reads CSVQQGSSPLHF.

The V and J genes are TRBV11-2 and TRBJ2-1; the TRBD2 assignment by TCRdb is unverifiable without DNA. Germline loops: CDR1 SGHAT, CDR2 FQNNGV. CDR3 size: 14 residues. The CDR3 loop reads CASSFSGMANEQFF.